A single sample gave rise to the 20 T cell receptor beta chains below, sequenced in a study of cytomegalovirus exposure and HLA in healthy donors. The PCR had 60 Vbeta and 13 Jbeta primers. Clones were read by immunoSEQ multiplex PCR, and TCRdb kept only the in-frame ones, dropping some. The sample lists 80,000 to 100,000 clones, over 75% occurring once. Sequencing was performed on PBMCs. These receptor sequences come from a man aged 35 to 55 in good health and CMV-seropositive.

This chain joins TRBV18 and TRBJ1-1, with unresolved D. Germline CDR1 and CDR2: KGHSH and LQKENI. The V end lost 3 bases, the J end lost 1 base, and 6 bases lay between the germline ends. This CDR3 spans 13 amino acids. CDR3 amino acids: CASSPQENTEAFF. CDR3 in DNA: TGTGCCAGCTCACCTCAGGAGAACACTGAAGCTTTCTTT.

The chain joins TRBV6-5 to TRBJ1-1, with 9 bases lining up with TRBD1. The length of the CDR3 is 14 residues. The germline V gene encodes CDR1 MNHEY and CDR2 SVGAGI. Trimming at V came to 7 bases and at J to 5 bases, leaving 8 bases not matched to a gene. This CDR3 is CASKGQGEETEAFF. Written as DNA, the CDR3 is TGTGCCAGCAAGGGACAGGGCGAGGAGACTGAAGCTTTCTTT.

CDR3 in DNA: TGCGCCAGCAGCTTGTACGAAGGAGGGTACAGGGGCCACACTGAAGCTTTCTTT. It is translated as CASSLYEGGYRGHTEAFF. The J gene is TRBJ1-1, the V gene TRBV5-1; TRBD1 matches 7 bases. The CDR3 extends over 18 amino acids. The V segment lost 1 base and the J segment 3 bases; nucleotides outside the gene matches: 15. Per the germline V gene, CDR1 is SGHRS and CDR2 is YFSETQ.

This chain joins TRBV19 and TRBJ1-4; 7 bases are a match to TRBD1. V dropped 8 bases and J dropped 17; count of bases not matched to a gene: 11. Germline lookup yields CDR1 LNHDA and CDR2 SQIVND (reference sequence). The length of the CDR3 is 11 residues. CDR3 protein: CASHSGGQSFF. The CDR3 DNA reads as TGTGCCAGTCACTCCGGGGGACAGTCCTTTTTT.

V gene TRBV30 combines with J gene TRBJ1-1, with a tentative D call TRBD1 (5 bases). The germline gives CDR1 GTSNPN, CDR2 SVGIG (reference sequence). The CDR3 is made up of 13 amino acids. V lost 5 bases and J 2 bases, leaving 12 bases between the germline ends. The CDR3 sequence is CAWRRQSNTEAFF. In DNA form, the CDR3 reads TGTGCCTGGCGAAGACAGAGTAACACTGAAGCTTTCTTT.

The V call is TRBV9, the J call TRBJ1-3; TRBD1 matches at 8 bases. CDR1 and CDR2 (germline): SGDLS, YYNGEE. The CDR3 covers 15 residues. V shed 3 bases, J shed 2 bases, and the junction held 4 bases outside the gene matches. The CDR3, as DNA: TGTGCCAGCAGCGGATCGACAGGGGCTGGAAACACCATATATTTT. Protein product: CASSGSTGAGNTIYF.

The chain couples TRBV15 to TRBJ1-2; 7 nucleotides align to TRBD1. This CDR3 is built from 15 residues. The junction had 12 bases not matched to a gene; V was cut back by 6 bases and J by 5 bases. CDR1 is LNHNV, CDR2 YYDKDF, per germline (reference sequence). The CDR3 DNA follows: TGTGCCACCAGTGTCAGGACAGGAGGTGCATATGGCTACACCTTC. Protein product: CATSVRTGGAYGYTF.

The CDR3 DNA sequence: TGTGCCAGCAGCTCGACAGGGGGCGTTGAAGCTTTCTTT. This translates into CASSSTGGVEAFF. V gene TRBV7-3 combines with J gene TRBJ1-1; 10 bases are shared with TRBD1. J gave up 7 bases and V 4 bases, and 3 bases lay outside the gene matches. CDR1 is SGHTA and CDR2 is FQGTGA in the germline V gene. This CDR3 comprises 13 residues.

The chain couples TRBV2 to TRBJ2-5; 14 positions match TRBD2. Trimming removed 6 bases from V and 4 bases from J; junction bases left unmatched: 4. Germline loops: CDR1 SNHLY, CDR2 FYNNEI. The CDR3 is 15 amino acids. The CDR3 protein is CASRLGTSGRETQYF. The CDR3 coding sequence is TGTGCCAGCAGACTTGGGACTAGCGGGAGAGAGACCCAGTACTTC. Full variable domain (remainder filled in from reference TRBV2 and TRBJ2-5): EPEVTQTPSHQVTQMGQEVILRCVPISNHLYFYWYRQILGQKVEFLVSFYNNEISEKSEIFDDQFSVERPDGSNFTLKIRSTKLEDSAMYFCASRLGTSGRETQYFGPGTRLLVL.

The chain employs TRBV5-5 and TRBJ1-2; D is unresolved. Trimming removed 4 bases from V and 0 bases from J, with 10 bases in between. This CDR3 spans 14 amino acids. Germline V CDR1 and CDR2: SGHKS, YYEKEE (reference sequence). The CDR3 DNA reads TGTGCCAGCAGCCCCAGACAATCTAACTATGGCTACACCTTC. It specifies CASSPRQSNYGYTF. Complete variable domain (other parts from reference TRBV5-5 and TRBJ1-2): DAGVTQSPTHLIKTRGQQVTLRCSPISGHKSVSWYQQVLGQGPQFIFQYYEKEERGRGNFPDRFSARQFPNYSSELNVNALLLGDSALYLCASSPRQSNYGYTFGSGTRLTVV.

The chain is built from TRBV7-2 and TRBJ1-4; TRBD1 matches at 9 bases. This CDR3 comprises 13 residues. Trimming at V came to 11 bases and at J to 7 bases, leaving 8 bases not matched to a gene. The germline gives CDR1 SGHTA, CDR2 FQGNSA. The CDR3 loop reads CAGAGTGTEKLFF. CDR3 sequence (DNA): TGTGCCGGAGCCGGGACAGGGACTGAAAAACTGTTTTTT.

The chain couples TRBV9 to TRBJ1-1, with a possible D match to TRBD1 (6 bases). The germline V gene encodes CDR1 SGDLS and CDR2 YYNGEE. V was pared by 0 bases and J by 5 bases, with 14 bases between. The CDR3 spans 15 residues. This CDR3 reads CASSVAGGALTEAFF. The CDR3 bases are TGTGCCAGCAGCGTAGCCGGGGGGGCCCTGACTGAAGCTTTCTTT.

This chain links TRBV7-3 with TRBJ2-7; D is undetermined. V was trimmed by 5 bases and J by 6 bases, leaving 14 bases between them. Per the germline V gene, CDR1 is SGHTA and CDR2 is FQGTGA. CDR3 length: 13 amino acids. The CDR3 is CASSPTPVSEQYF. The CDR3 nucleotides are TGTGCCAGCAGCCCCACGCCGGTTAGCGAGCAGTACTTC.

The chain couples TRBV9 to TRBJ2-7; 14 bases map to TRBD2. Germline V gene data show CDR1 as SGDLS and CDR2 as YYNGEE. The junction had 4 bases not matched to a gene; V was cut back by 0 bases and J by 5 bases. CDR3 size: 16 residues. CDR3 coding DNA: TGTGCCAGCAGCGTAGAGGGACTAGCGGGGGCCCACGAGCAGTACTTC. This gives the protein CASSVEGLAGAHEQYF.

V and J are TRBV6-1 and TRBJ1-1; tentative D call: TRBD1 (6 bases). The CDR3 loop spans 15 amino acids. V was pared by 6 bases and J by 0 bases, with 14 bases between. Germline CDR1 reads MNHNS; CDR2 reads SASEGT. The chain's CDR3 is CASSWDIAMNTEAFF. CDR3 DNA sequence: TGTGCCAGCAGCTGGGACATCGCCATGAACACTGAAGCTTTCTTT.

The chain carries TRBV5-1 and TRBJ2-2, with 7 bases aligning to TRBD1. J was trimmed by 7 bases and V by 0 bases; bases with no gene match: 0. This CDR3 is built from 13 residues. Per germline, CDR1 SGHRS and CDR2 YFSETQ. This CDR3 reads CASSLAGGGELFF. The CDR3 DNA reads as TGCGCCAGCAGCTTGGCAGGGGGCGGGGAGCTGTTTTTT.

The chain couples TRBV18 to TRBJ1-6; 7 nucleotides agree with TRBD1. Germline trimming cut 3 bases from V and 5 bases from J; bases unmatched to any gene: 1. This CDR3 contains 14 residues. CDR1 is KGHSH, CDR2 LQKENI, per germline. The CDR3 loop is CASSPGTDNSPLHF. Written as DNA, the CDR3 is TGTGCCAGCTCACCGGGGACAGATAATTCACCCCTCCACTTT.

This clone was picked up one time. The chain employs TRBV27 and TRBJ1-1; D gene uncertain. In germline, CDR1 is MNHEY, CDR2 SMNVEV (reference sequence). The CDR3 totals 13 residues. The V gene lost 9 bases and the J gene lost 1 base, with 12 bases spanning the gap. The CDR3 is CASTGMANTEAFF. The CDR3 bases are TGTGCCAGTACGGGGATGGCGAACACTGAAGCTTTCTTT.

This clone was observed a few times. This chain connects TRBV6-6 to TRBJ2-1, with TRBD2 as a possible D gene (6 bases). The V gene lost 7 bases and the J gene lost 8 bases, with 21 bases spanning the gap. Germline values: CDR1 MNHNY, CDR2 SVGAGI (reference sequence). The CDR3 has 15 amino acids. DNA of the CDR3: TGTGCCAGCACTCTCCCGGGACTTCCTTTCGATGAGCAGTTCTTC. Residues: CASTLPGLPFDEQFF.

This clone was observed a few times. The chain uses TRBV4-2 and TRBJ2-1; 7 nucleotides agree with TRBD2. The germline V gene has CDR1 LGHNA and CDR2 YNFKEQ. After removal of 1 base from V and 4 bases from J, the junction contained 4 bases not matched to a gene. The CDR3 sequence is 15 residues long. CDR3 region: CASSQGTSSYNEQFF. The CDR3 region has the DNA TGTGCCAGCAGCCAAGGGACTAGTTCTTACAATGAGCAGTTCTTC.